What follows are 29 T cell receptor beta chains derived from one specimen sequenced in a study of blood T cell repertoires in COVID-19. Profiling relied on immunoSEQ multiplex PCR, and the TCRdb table lists in-frame clones only, not all of them. The sample has approximately 300,000 clones; 85% to 95% are singletons. The sequenced sample consisted of PBMCs or T cells enriched from blood (not recorded which). The receptors were sampled from a woman aged 25 to 45 who had been exposed to COVID-19.

The rearrangement links TRBV24-1 to TRBJ2-2, with 9 bases aligning to TRBD1. Germline assignment: CDR1 KGHDR and CDR2 SFDVKD. The CDR3 totals 14 residues. V shed 7 bases, J shed 3 bases, and the junction held 2 bases outside the gene matches. Written as DNA, the CDR3 is TGTGCCACCAGGACAGGGGGGGACACCGGGGAGCTGTTTTTT. Its translation is CATRTGGDTGELFF.

This chain joins TRBV30 and TRBJ2-5, with a possible D match to TRBD2 (6 bases). There are 15 residues in the CDR3. Trimming removed 2 bases at V and 5 bases at J, with 18 bases between. The germline V gene encodes CDR1 GTSNPN and CDR2 SVGIG (reference sequence). Written as DNA, the CDR3 is TGTGCCTGGAGTCCGGGGACCACGGAGGGGGAGACCCAGTACTTC. Amino acids: CAWSPGTTEGETQYF.

This clone was seen a handful of times. The chain combines TRBV12-5 with TRBJ1-1; D remains ambiguous. This CDR3 region has 13 residues. V was trimmed by 7 bases and J by 1 base, leaving 10 bases between them. CDR1 is LGHNT and CDR2 is FRNRAP in the germline V gene. This CDR3 reads CASALEPNTEAFF. The CDR3 region has the DNA TGTGCTAGTGCCCTCGAGCCGAACACTGAAGCTTTCTTT.

The V and J genes are TRBV19 and TRBJ1-6, with 7 bases that match TRBD1. The CDR3 is 15 residues long. J gave up 10 bases and V 8 bases, and 14 bases lay outside the gene matches. Germline lookup yields CDR1 LNHDA and CDR2 SQIVND (reference sequence). DNA for the CDR3: TGTGCCAGTGATAATGGGGGCAGGGGGAGGTCACCCCTCCACTTT. It is translated as CASDNGGRGRSPLHF.

The V and J genes are TRBV24-1 and TRBJ1-5; 11 nucleotides line up with TRBD1. CDR3 length equals 16 residues. The germline gives CDR1 KGHDR, CDR2 SFDVKD. The V and J ends lost 3 bases and 6 bases, in that order; junction bases with no gene match: 6. For the CDR3, the DNA is TGTGCCACCAGTGATCGGACAGGGGGCGGGAGTCAGCCCCAGCATTTT. Residues: CATSDRTGGGSQPQHF.

The rearrangement uses TRBV4-2 and TRBJ1-2; a possible D gene is TRBD1 (5 bases). The germline V gene encodes CDR1 LGHNA and CDR2 YNFKEQ. There are 15 residues in the CDR3. V shed 4 bases and J shed 5 bases, with 17 bases lying between them. The CDR3 DNA follows: TGTGCCAGCAGCCCCTCCGGAGTGGAGGGGTATGGCTACACCTTC. Amino acids: CASSPSGVEGYGYTF.

The chain couples TRBV5-1 to TRBJ1-6; a possible D gene is TRBD1 (5 bases). Germline-derived CDR1 and CDR2 are SGHRS and YFSETQ. CDR3 length: 17 residues. Trimming took off 1 base at V and 3 bases at J, with 14 bases between the two ends. CDR3 DNA: TGCGCCAGCAGCTTGTTGGGGGGATGGAGCTATAATTCACCCCTCCACTTT. Residues: CASSLLGGWSYNSPLHF.

V usage is TRBV15 and J usage is TRBJ1-2; TRBD1 aligns across 7 bases. CDR3 length: 20 amino acids. Per germline, CDR1 LNHNV and CDR2 YYDKDF (reference sequence). The trim removed 2 bases at V and 2 bases at J, leaving 20 bases unmatched. The CDR3 DNA is TGTGCCACCAGCAGACTTTCCGACAGGGTTTGGGACCGGCGAAACTATGGCTACACCTTC. Protein: CATSRLSDRVWDRRNYGYTF.

V gene TRBV6-2 or TRBV6-3 combines with J gene TRBJ2-7, with a tentative D call TRBD1 (6 bases). The V end lost 2 bases, the J end lost 2 bases, and 16 bases lay between the germline ends. The length of the CDR3 is 16 residues. Germline V gives CDR1 MNHEY, CDR2 SVGEGT. CDR3 residues: CASSYRGTREPYEQYF. The CDR3 DNA follows: TGTGCCAGCAGTTACAGGGGGACACGGGAACCCTACGAGCAGTACTTC.

The J gene is TRBJ2-3, the V gene TRBV25-1; D gene ambiguous. V was cut by 1 base and J by 1 base, with 9 bases left in between. The CDR3 is 15 residues long. Germline V gene sequence: CDR1 MGHDK, CDR2 SYGVNS. In DNA, the CDR3 is TGTGCCAGCAGTGAATTACGGCAGGGCACAGATACGCAGTATTTT. Residues: CASSELRQGTDTQYF.

The rearrangement joins TRBV18 to TRBJ1-2, with TRBD1 identical over 8 bases. Germline CDR1 KGHSH, CDR2 LQKENI. After removal of 2 bases from V and 4 bases from J, the junction contained 3 bases not matched to a gene. This CDR3 has 14 amino acids. The chain's CDR3 is CASSPDQGAYGYTF. CDR3 sequence (DNA): TGTGCCAGCTCACCAGATCAGGGGGCCTATGGCTACACCTTC.

The rearrangement links TRBV5-1 to TRBJ1-5; D unresolved. Germline-derived CDR1 and CDR2 are SGHRS and YFSETQ. The CDR3 has 15 amino acids. The V end was cut by 0 bases, the J end by 3 bases, with 10 bases between. The CDR3 nucleotides read TGCGCCAGCAGCTTGGTCAGGCAGATCAATCAGCCCCAGCATTTT. Translation: CASSLVRQINQPQHF.

The chain combines TRBV18 with TRBJ1-3; 7 bases map to TRBD1. V lost 3 bases and J lost 3; bases outside the gene matches: 2. In germline, CDR1 is KGHSH, CDR2 LQKENI. The CDR3 has 14 residues. The CDR3 nucleotides read TGTGCCAGCTCACCCCGGGACAGTGGAAACACCATATATTTT. Its protein product is CASSPRDSGNTIYF. Together with reference TRBV18 and TRBJ1-3, the CDR3 gives the full variable domain: NAGVMQNPRHLVRRRGQEARLRCSPMKGHSHVYWYRQLPEEGLKFMVYLQKENIIDESGMPKERFSAEFPKEGPSILRIQQVVRGDSAAYFCASSPRDSGNTIYFGEGSWLTVV.

This chain uses TRBV2 with TRBJ1-2; TRBD1 is a possible D gene (6 bases). CDR3 length: 14 residues. Germline V lookup: CDR1 SNHLY, CDR2 FYNNEI. V was clipped by 6 bases and J by 0 bases, with 11 bases between them. The CDR3 sequence: CASSPTGANYGYTF. The CDR3 DNA follows: TGTGCCAGCAGCCCGACAGGAGCTAACTATGGCTACACCTTC.

This clone appeared once. The V gene is TRBV7-3, the J gene TRBJ2-5, with 8 bases aligning to TRBD1. The CDR3 spans 13 residues. Germline trimming cut 5 bases from V and 5 bases from J; bases unmatched to any gene: 4. Germline V CDR1 and CDR2: SGHTA, FQGTGA. The CDR3 DNA reads as TGTGCCAGCAGCACCTGGGACAGGGAGACCCAGTACTTC. It yields the protein CASSTWDRETQYF.

The V and J genes are TRBV7-3 and TRBJ1-6; D gene ambiguous. CDR1 and CDR2 (germline): SGHTA, FQGTGA. V lost 2 bases, J lost 7 bases, and 9 bases lay in between. CDR3 length: 14 amino acids. DNA of the CDR3: TGTGCCAGCAGCTTAGAGCCGGGGAATTCACCCCTCCACTTT. Encoded protein: CASSLEPGNSPLHF.

The chain couples TRBV5-5 to TRBJ2-7, with 8 bases identical to TRBD1. J lost 3 bases, V lost 3 bases, and 5 bases had no gene match. The CDR3 spans 14 residues. Germline V gives CDR1 SGHKS, CDR2 YYEKEE (reference sequence). This chain's CDR3 is CASSWGTGLYEQYF. The CDR3 DNA reads as TGTGCCAGCAGCTGGGGGACAGGCCTCTACGAGCAGTACTTC.

The V and J genes are TRBV19 and TRBJ1-2, with D possibly matching TRBD1 (5 bases). Germline V CDR1 and CDR2: LNHDA, SQIVND (reference sequence). The CDR3 sequence is 16 residues long. The V and J ends lost 0 bases and 4 bases respectively, with 15 bases between them. This CDR3 is CASSIDINGGVYGYTF. CDR3 nucleotides: TGTGCCAGTAGTATAGATATCAATGGAGGGGTCTATGGCTACACCTTC.

In this sample, this clone turned up once. The genes are TRBV25-1 and TRBJ1-1, with 8 nucleotides matching TRBD1. Germline lookup yields CDR1 MGHDK and CDR2 SYGVNS. CDR3 length: 15 residues. V trimming: 3 bases; J trimming: 6 bases; junction bases outside the gene matches: 9. CDR3 amino acids: CASSDTDRDRAEAFF. CDR3 nucleotides: TGTGCCAGCAGTGATACGGACAGGGATCGAGCTGAAGCTTTCTTT.

This chain uses TRBV7-2 with TRBJ1-6, with TRBD1 as a possible D gene (6 bases). Germline CDR1 reads SGHTA; CDR2 reads FQGNSA. The CDR3 extends over 16 amino acids. The V gene lost 4 bases and the J gene lost 0 bases, with 10 bases spanning the gap. The DNA of the CDR3 is TGTGCCAGCAGCTGGGGGGGCTACTCCTATAATTCACCCCTCCACTTT. It is translated as CASSWGGYSYNSPLHF. The full variable domain, rest sourced from reference TRBV7-2 and TRBJ1-6, is GAGVSQSPSNKVTEKGKDVELRCDPISGHTALYWYRQSLGQGLEFLIYFQGNSAPDKSGLPSDRFSAERTGGSVSTLTIQRTQQEDSAVYLCASSWGGYSYNSPLHFGNGTRLTVT.

This clone was seen only once. The gene calls are TRBV18 and TRBJ1-1; 10 bases fit TRBD1. The germline gives CDR1 KGHSH, CDR2 LQKENI. The CDR3 covers 16 residues. The ends lost 1 base at V and 4 bases at J; junction bases unmatched: 6. The CDR3 coding sequence is TGTGCCAGCTCACCACTGACGACAGGGGGCGTCACTGAAGCTTTCTTT. This codes for CASSPLTTGGVTEAFF.

The V gene is TRBV18, the J gene TRBJ1-3; a weak D match, TRBD1 (5 bases). The CDR3 runs 17 residues. Deletions cut 1 base from V and 1 base from J, with 14 bases between. Germline lookup yields CDR1 KGHSH and CDR2 LQKENI. CDR3 bases: TGTGCCAGCTCACCACGAGGGCAGGGAGGATCTGGAAACACCATATATTTT. Protein sequence: CASSPRGQGGSGNTIYF.

V is TRBV7-2 and J is TRBJ2-7; 10 nucleotides line up with TRBD1. The CDR3 has 18 amino acids. V shed 0 bases and J 2 bases; nucleotides not matched to a gene: 10. CDR1 is SGHTA and CDR2 is FQGNSA in the germline V gene. The CDR3 region has the DNA TGTGCCAGCAGCTTAGCCGGGACAGGGGCCCTTCCCGCCTACGAGCAGTACTTC. Protein sequence: CASSLAGTGALPAYEQYF.

The V call is TRBV27, the J call TRBJ2-7, with 9 bases lining up with TRBD1. Germline V gene data show CDR1 as MNHEY and CDR2 as SMNVEV (reference sequence). The CDR3 loop spans 17 amino acids. The junction had 14 bases not matched to a gene; V was cut back by 6 bases and J by 2 bases. This CDR3 reads CASSMLHRQGGPYEQYF. In DNA, the CDR3 is TGTGCCAGCAGCATGCTACACCGACAGGGGGGCCCCTACGAGCAGTACTTC.

This clone was seen a single time. Other DNA sequences from this sample encode an identical CDR3 as well. This chain joins TRBV7-3 and TRBJ1-1; D perhaps matches TRBD1 (6 bases). Germline V CDR1 and CDR2: SGHTA, FQGTGA. The CDR3 consists of 13 residues. Trimming cost V 5 bases and J 2 bases, with 9 bases left between them. In DNA form, the CDR3 reads TGTGCCAGCAGCCTACAGGGAAACACTGAAGCTTTCTTT. Its translation is CASSLQGNTEAFF.

The V and J genes are TRBV28 and TRBJ2-3; TRBD1 aligns across 8 bases. Trimming at V came to 5 bases and at J to 1 base, leaving 11 bases not matched to a gene. CDR3 length: 17 residues. Germline assignment: CDR1 MDHEN and CDR2 SYDVKM. DNA of the CDR3: TGTGCCAGCAGTCCCTCACAGGGGGTGAAAGGCACAGATACGCAGTATTTT. Amino acid sequence: CASSPSQGVKGTDTQYF.

The gene calls are TRBV6-2 or TRBV6-3 and TRBJ1-1, with 12 bases aligning to TRBD1. The germline gives CDR1 MNHEY, CDR2 SVGEGT. Losses at the gene ends were 4 bases for V and 5 bases for J; bases not matched to a gene: 11. This CDR3 has 17 residues. The CDR3 loop reads CASSWLPGQGAGTEAFF. The CDR3 DNA reads TGTGCCAGCAGTTGGCTACCGGGACAGGGGGCGGGAACTGAAGCTTTCTTT.

The chain links TRBV5-1 to TRBJ1-5, with a tentative D call TRBD1 (6 bases). Trimming pared 0 bases from V and 6 bases from J, leaving 10 bases between. CDR1 and CDR2 (germline): SGHRS, YFSETQ. The CDR3 is 14 amino acids. CDR3 residues: CASSLEAGVQPQHF. In DNA form, the CDR3 reads TGCGCCAGCAGCTTGGAGGCAGGGGTTCAGCCCCAGCATTTT.

The chain uses TRBV9 and TRBJ2-1, with D tentatively TRBD1 (6 bases). Germline lookup yields CDR1 SGDLS and CDR2 YYNGEE. CDR3 size: 16 residues. V dropped 2 bases and J dropped 0 bases, with 12 bases sitting between them. In DNA, the CDR3 is TGTGCCAGCAGCGTGGGTACAGGGAGCTCCTACAATGAGCAGTTCTTC. Amino acid sequence: CASSVGTGSSYNEQFF.